These 16 T cell receptor beta chains originate from one sample sequenced in a study of OX40 agonist ivuxolimab in advanced cancers. Clones were read by immunoSEQ multiplex PCR, and TCRdb kept only the in-frame ones, dropping some. The sample has more than 95,000 clones, 85% to 95% seen once. The material sequenced was CD4+ or CD8+ T cells sorted from blood, taken in a trial of the OX40 agonist ivuxolimab. The receptors come from an adult with an advanced solid tumor such as melanoma, head and neck, liver or kidney cancer.

The rearrangement joins TRBV14 to TRBJ1-3, with TRBD1 matching 7 bases. V shed 6 bases and J 4 bases; nucleotides not matched to a gene: 12. CDR1 is SGHDN and CDR2 is FVKESK in the germline V gene. The CDR3 sequence is 16 residues long. CDR3 protein: CASRPYDGQAGNTIYF. CDR3 DNA sequence: TGTGCCAGCAGACCCTATGATGGACAGGCCGGAAACACCATATATTTT.

This chain links TRBV6-6 with TRBJ2-5; D call uncertain. The CDR3 runs to 14 residues. Per germline, CDR1 MNHNY and CDR2 SVGAGI (reference sequence). The V end lost 0 bases, the J end lost 3 bases, and 8 bases lay between the germline ends. The CDR3 region is CASSYSTGEETQYF. CDR3 bases: TGTGCCAGCAGTTACTCGACTGGGGAAGAGACCCAGTACTTC.

This clone has just one count. The chain carries TRBV10-3 and TRBJ2-3, with a weak D call TRBD1 (6 bases). The CDR3 has 15 amino acids. V lost 4 bases and J lost 0, with 11 bases in between. CDR1 and CDR2 from the germline V gene are ENHRY and SYGVKD. CDR3: CAISVRDISTDTQYF. CDR3 bases: TGTGCCATCAGTGTCCGGGACATCAGCACAGATACGCAGTATTTT.

J is TRBJ2-5 and V is TRBV5-6; TRBD1 or TRBD2 may be the D gene (5 bases each). In germline, CDR1 is SGHDT, CDR2 YYEEEE. Deletions cut 6 bases from V and 2 bases from J, with 11 bases between. The CDR3 spans 13 residues. In nucleotides, the CDR3 is TGTGCCAGCACCGGGACGCTGCAAGAGACCCAGTACTTC. Translating gives CASTGTLQETQYF.

The V and J genes are TRBV7-2 and TRBJ2-2; TRBD2 aligns across 16 bases. J was trimmed by 4 bases and V by 1 base; bases with no gene match: 6. The CDR3 extends over 19 amino acids. Germline CDR1 SGHTA, CDR2 FQGNSA. The CDR3, as DNA: TGTGCCAGCAGCTTAGGGGGACTAGCGGGAGGGTTCCGCACCGGGGAGCTGTTTTTT. Translated: CASSLGGLAGGFRTGELFF.

The chain is built from TRBV19 and TRBJ1-1; no clear D gene. In germline, CDR1 is LNHDA, CDR2 SQIVND (reference sequence). The CDR3 sequence is 14 residues long. The V end lost 1 base, the J end lost 4 bases, and 10 bases lay between the germline ends. The CDR3 here is CASSIGFGPTEAFF. The CDR3 DNA is TGTGCCAGTAGTATAGGATTTGGTCCCACTGAAGCTTTCTTT.

This clone was counted only a few times. The chain couples TRBV7-9 to TRBJ1-2; possible D gene TRBD1, 6 bases. Trimming removed 3 bases at V and 4 bases at J, with 12 bases between. Germline lookup yields CDR1 SEHNR and CDR2 FQNEAQ (reference sequence). CDR3 length: 14 residues. The chain's CDR3 is CASSFQDSLYGYTF. The CDR3, as DNA: TGTGCCAGCAGCTTCCAGGACAGCCTCTATGGCTACACCTTC.

The rearrangement joins TRBV9 to TRBJ2-1; TRBD1 matches at 8 bases. The CDR3 spans 16 residues. The ends lost 3 bases at V and 0 bases at J; junction bases unmatched: 5. From germline, CDR1 is SGDLS and CDR2 YYNGEE. In DNA form, the CDR3 reads TGTGCCAGCAGCGAGAGGGGGACAGGCTCCTACAATGAGCAGTTCTTC. Amino acid sequence: CASSERGTGSYNEQFF.

The V and J genes are TRBV6-5 and TRBJ1-2; D gene unclear. The V gene lost 6 bases and the J gene lost 4 bases, with 9 bases spanning the gap. CDR1 and CDR2 from the germline V gene are MNHEY and SVGAGI. CDR3 length equals 12 residues. CDR3: CASRDASYGYTF. DNA for the CDR3: TGTGCCAGCAGGGACGCTTCCTATGGCTACACCTTC.

The rearrangement uses TRBV28 and TRBJ1-2; a possible D gene is TRBD1 (6 bases). The CDR3 contains 15 residues. V gave up 3 bases and J gave up 2 bases, with 13 bases separating them. Germline loops: CDR1 MDHEN, CDR2 SYDVKM. The CDR3 DNA sequence: TGTGCCAGCAGTTTGAGCGAACAGGGCAACTATGGCTACACCTTC. Protein sequence: CASSLSEQGNYGYTF.

In DNA form, the CDR3 reads TGTGCCAGCAGCGTAGAGAACACTGAAGCTTTCTTT. Translating it yields CASSVENTEAFF. The rearrangement uses TRBV9 and TRBJ1-1; D unclear. V lost 0 bases, J lost 1 base, and 1 base lay in between. Germline V gene data show CDR1 as SGDLS and CDR2 as YYNGEE. This CDR3 has 12 residues.

The chain carries TRBV7-3 and TRBJ2-5, with TRBD1 identical over 7 bases. Germline CDR1 reads SGHTA; CDR2 reads FQGTGA. This CDR3 has 16 amino acids. The V segment lost 5 bases and the J segment 1 base; nucleotides outside the gene matches: 10. For the CDR3, the DNA is TGTGCCAGCAGCCAAGCCCGGACAGGAGGCCAAGAGACCCAGTACTTC. As protein: CASSQARTGGQETQYF.

This chain uses TRBV11-3 with TRBJ2-2; D uncertain. Germline V lookup: CDR1 SGHNT, CDR2 YENEEA. This CDR3 contains 13 residues. V gave up 8 bases and J gave up 5 bases, with 12 bases separating them. The chain's CDR3 is CASQQLGTGELFF. The CDR3 DNA sequence: TGTGCCAGCCAGCAGTTGGGTACCGGGGAGCTGTTTTTT.

The chain links TRBV10-1 to TRBJ2-5, with 11 nucleotides matching TRBD2. This CDR3 has 16 amino acids. Germline trimming cut 5 bases from V and 4 bases from J; bases unmatched to any gene: 9. Germline loops: CDR1 WNHNN, CDR2 SYGVQD (reference sequence). CDR3 region: CASSPLGLAGGETQYF. For the CDR3, the DNA is TGCGCCAGCAGTCCTCTAGGCCTAGCGGGAGGAGAGACCCAGTACTTC.

The chain recombines TRBV28 with TRBJ2-7, with TRBD1 matching over 7 bases. Unmatched junction bases numbered 2, after V lost 3 bases and J lost 0 bases. This CDR3 region has 14 residues. The V gene's germline CDR1 is MDHEN and CDR2 SYDVKM. CDR3 sequence: CASSFRGSSYEQYF. The DNA of the CDR3 is TGTGCCAGCAGTTTCAGGGGGAGCTCCTACGAGCAGTACTTC.

The genes are TRBV7-4 and TRBJ1-2; 7 positions agree with TRBD1. Germline values: CDR1 SGHVT, CDR2 SQSDAQ. The length of the CDR3 is 16 residues. The V and J ends lost 5 bases and 4 bases, in that order; junction bases with no gene match: 13. This CDR3 reads CASSPRADRDPYGYTF. CDR3 bases: TGTGCCAGCAGCCCTAGGGCCGACAGGGATCCCTATGGCTACACCTTC.